This TCR beta chain was documented in a study of beta chain features in type 1 diabetes. Findings of the study overall: An over-representation of cells with high TCR expression could result from cDNA sequencing. In these data, an HLA type influence on TCRB rearrangement remained unresolved.

Expressed TCRB transcripts were sequenced, since all the RNA that had been isolated was reverse transcribed. Here immunoSEQ multiplex PCR was the method, and the copy in TCRdb shows in-frame clones only, minus some. The top ten clones hold roughly 0.038% of a sample with roughly 450,000 clones, about 14% of them seen once. This clone was counted between two and nine times. What it binds is unknown. Other DNA variants within this sample encode the same CDR3. One heparinised draw of blood, averaging approximately 110 mL, came from each donor. V shed 0 bases and J shed 5 bases, with 6 bases lying between them. The CDR3 contains 13 residues. Germline values: CDR1 SGHRS, CDR2 YFSETQ.

The receptor comes from a man aged 30-40 years in good health. This chain connects TRBV5-1 to TRBJ2-1; the D is unclear. Sequencing was performed on naive CD4+ T cells from blood. The CDR3 region is CASSLARNNEQFF. The DNA for the CDR3 is TGCGCCAGCAGCTTGGCTAGAAACAATGAGCAGTTCTTC.